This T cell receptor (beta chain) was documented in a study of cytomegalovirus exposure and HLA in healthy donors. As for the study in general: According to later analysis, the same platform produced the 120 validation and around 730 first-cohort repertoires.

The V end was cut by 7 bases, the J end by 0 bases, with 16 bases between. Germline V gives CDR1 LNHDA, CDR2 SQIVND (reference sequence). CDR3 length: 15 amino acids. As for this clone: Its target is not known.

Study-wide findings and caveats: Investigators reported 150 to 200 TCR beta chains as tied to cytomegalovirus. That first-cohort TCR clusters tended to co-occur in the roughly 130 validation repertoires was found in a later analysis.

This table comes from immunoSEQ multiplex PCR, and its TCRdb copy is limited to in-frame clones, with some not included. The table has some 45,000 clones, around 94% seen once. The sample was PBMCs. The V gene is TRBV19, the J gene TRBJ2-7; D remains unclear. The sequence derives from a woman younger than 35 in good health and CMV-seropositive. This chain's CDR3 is CASITRLPSSYEQYF. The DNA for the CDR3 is TGTGCCAGTATTACGCGGTTACCGAGCTCCTACGAGCAGTACTTC. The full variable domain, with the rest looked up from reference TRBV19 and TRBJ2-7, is DGGITQSPKYLFRKEGQNVTLSCEQNLNHDAMYWYRQDPGQGLRLIYYSQIVNDFQKGDIAEGYSVSREKKESFPLTVTSAQKNPTAFYLCASITRLPSSYEQYFGPGTRLTVT.